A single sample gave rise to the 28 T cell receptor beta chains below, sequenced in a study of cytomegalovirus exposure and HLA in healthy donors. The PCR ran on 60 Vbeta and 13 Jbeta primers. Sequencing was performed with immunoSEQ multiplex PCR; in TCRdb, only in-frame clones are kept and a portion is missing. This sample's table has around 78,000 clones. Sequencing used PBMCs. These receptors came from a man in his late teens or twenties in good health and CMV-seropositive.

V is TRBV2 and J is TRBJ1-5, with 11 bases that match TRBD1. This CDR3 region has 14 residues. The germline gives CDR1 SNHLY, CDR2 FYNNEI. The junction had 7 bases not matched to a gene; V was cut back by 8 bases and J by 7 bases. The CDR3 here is CASSGQGALQPQHF. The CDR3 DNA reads TGTGCCAGCTCTGGACAGGGGGCATTGCAGCCCCAGCATTTT.

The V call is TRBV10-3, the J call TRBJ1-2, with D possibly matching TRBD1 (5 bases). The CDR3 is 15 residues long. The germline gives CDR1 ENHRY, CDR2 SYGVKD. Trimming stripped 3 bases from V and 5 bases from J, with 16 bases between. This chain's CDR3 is CAISDFSGKGYGYTF. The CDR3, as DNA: TGTGCCATCAGTGATTTCTCAGGGAAGGGGTATGGCTACACCTTC.

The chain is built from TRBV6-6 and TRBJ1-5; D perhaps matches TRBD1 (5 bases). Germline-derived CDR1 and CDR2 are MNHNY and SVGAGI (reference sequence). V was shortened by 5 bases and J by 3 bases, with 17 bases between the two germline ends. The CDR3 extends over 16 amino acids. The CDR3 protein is CASSPKTGGFNQPQHF. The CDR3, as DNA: TGTGCCAGCAGTCCCAAGACTGGGGGGTTCAATCAGCCCCAGCATTTT.

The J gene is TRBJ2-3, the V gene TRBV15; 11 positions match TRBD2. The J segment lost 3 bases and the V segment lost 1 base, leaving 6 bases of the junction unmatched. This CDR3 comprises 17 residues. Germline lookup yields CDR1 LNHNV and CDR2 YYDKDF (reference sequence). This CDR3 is CATSRGLAGLSTDTQYF. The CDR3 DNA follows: TGTGCCACCAGCAGAGGACTAGCGGGATTGTCAACAGATACGCAGTATTTT. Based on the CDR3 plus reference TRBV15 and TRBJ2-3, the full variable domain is DAMVIQNPRYQVTQFGKPVTLSCSQTLNHNVMYWYQQKSSQAPKLLFHYYDKDFNNEADTPDNFQSRRPNTSFCFLDIRSPGLGDTAMYLCATSRGLAGLSTDTQYFGPGTRLTVL.

CDR3 amino acids: CAGHYWGGGYTF. The DNA of the CDR3 is TGTGCCGGCCACTACTGGGGAGGGGGCTACACCTTC. The rearrangement joins TRBV2 to TRBJ1-2, with no clear D. V was pared by 11 bases and J by 8 bases, with 18 bases between. The CDR3 has 12 residues. Germline values: CDR1 SNHLY, CDR2 FYNNEI.

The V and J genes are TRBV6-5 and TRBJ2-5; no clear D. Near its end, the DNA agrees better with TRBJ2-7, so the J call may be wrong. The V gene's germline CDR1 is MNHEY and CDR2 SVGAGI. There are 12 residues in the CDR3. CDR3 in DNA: TGTGCCAGCAGCCCGAGTTTCCACGAGCAGTACTTC. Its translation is CASSPSFHEQYF.

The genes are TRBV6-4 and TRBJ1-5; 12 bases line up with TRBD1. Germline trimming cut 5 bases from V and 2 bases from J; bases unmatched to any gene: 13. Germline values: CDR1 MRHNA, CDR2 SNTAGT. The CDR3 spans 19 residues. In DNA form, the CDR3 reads TGTGCCAGCAGTTGGAACCTTCGGGACAGGGGGCGAGGCAATCAGCCCCAGCATTTT. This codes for CASSWNLRDRGRGNQPQHF.

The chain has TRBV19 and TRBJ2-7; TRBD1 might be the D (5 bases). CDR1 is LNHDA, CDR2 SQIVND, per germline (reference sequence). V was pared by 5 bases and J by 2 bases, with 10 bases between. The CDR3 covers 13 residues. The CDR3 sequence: CASSSGYPYEQYF. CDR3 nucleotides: TGTGCCAGTAGTTCAGGGTATCCCTACGAGCAGTACTTC.

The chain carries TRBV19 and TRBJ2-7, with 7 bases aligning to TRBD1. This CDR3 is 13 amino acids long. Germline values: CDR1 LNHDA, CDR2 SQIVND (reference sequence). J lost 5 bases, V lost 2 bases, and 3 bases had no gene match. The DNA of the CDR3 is TGTGCCAGTAGTATAAACAGGGGAGACGAGCAGTACTTC. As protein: CASSINRGDEQYF.

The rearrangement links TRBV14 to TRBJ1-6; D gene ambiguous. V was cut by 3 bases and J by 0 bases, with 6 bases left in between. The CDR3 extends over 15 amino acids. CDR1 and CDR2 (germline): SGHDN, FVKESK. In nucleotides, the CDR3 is TGTGCCAGCAGCCACAGAAGCTCCTATAATTCACCCCTCCACTTT. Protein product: CASSHRSSYNSPLHF.

Written as DNA, the CDR3 is TGCGCCAGCAGTGCGGCACAGGGGTACCCGGGTATGGATTCACCCCTCCACTTT. Residues: CASSAAQGYPGMDSPLHF. The chain joins TRBV10-2 to TRBJ1-6, with 7 bases lining up with TRBD1. The CDR3 sequence is 18 residues long. J was trimmed by 8 bases and V by 4 bases; bases with no gene match: 17. Germline values: CDR1 WSHSY, CDR2 SAAADI.

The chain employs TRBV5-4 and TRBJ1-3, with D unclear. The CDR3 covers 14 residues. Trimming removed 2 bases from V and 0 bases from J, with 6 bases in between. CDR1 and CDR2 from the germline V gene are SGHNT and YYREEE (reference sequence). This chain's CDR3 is CASSFEDSGNTIYF. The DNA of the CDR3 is TGTGCCAGCAGCTTCGAGGACTCTGGAAACACCATATATTTT.

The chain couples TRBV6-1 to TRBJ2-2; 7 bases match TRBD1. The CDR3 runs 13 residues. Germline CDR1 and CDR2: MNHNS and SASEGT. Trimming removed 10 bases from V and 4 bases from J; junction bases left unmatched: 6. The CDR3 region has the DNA TGTGCCACCCCACAGGGGAGCACCGGGGAGCTGTTTTTT. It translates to CATPQGSTGELFF.

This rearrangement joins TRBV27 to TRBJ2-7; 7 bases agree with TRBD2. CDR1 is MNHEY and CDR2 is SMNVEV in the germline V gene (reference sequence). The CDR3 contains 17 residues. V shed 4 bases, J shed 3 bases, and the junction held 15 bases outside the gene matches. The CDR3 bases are TGTGCCAGCAGTTCCGTTGGCGGGAGAGATTGGTACTACGAGCAGTACTTC. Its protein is CASSSVGGRDWYYEQYF.

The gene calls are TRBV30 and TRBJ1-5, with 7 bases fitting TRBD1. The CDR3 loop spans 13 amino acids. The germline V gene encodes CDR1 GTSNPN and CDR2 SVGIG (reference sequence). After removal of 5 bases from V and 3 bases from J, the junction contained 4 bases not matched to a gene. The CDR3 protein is CAWADRVNQPQHF. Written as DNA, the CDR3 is TGTGCCTGGGCTGACAGGGTCAATCAGCCCCAGCATTTT.

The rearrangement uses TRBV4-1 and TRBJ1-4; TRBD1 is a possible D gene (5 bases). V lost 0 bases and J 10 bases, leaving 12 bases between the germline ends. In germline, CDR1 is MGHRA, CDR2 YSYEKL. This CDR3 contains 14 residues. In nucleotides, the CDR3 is TGCGCCAGCAGCCAAGATATTTTCGGGGGAAAACTGTTTTTT. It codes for CASSQDIFGGKLFF.

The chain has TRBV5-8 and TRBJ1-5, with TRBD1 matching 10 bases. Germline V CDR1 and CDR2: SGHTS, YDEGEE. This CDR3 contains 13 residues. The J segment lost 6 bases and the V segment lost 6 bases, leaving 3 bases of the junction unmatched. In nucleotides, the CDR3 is TGTGCCAGCACAGACAGGGGGCCTCAGCCCCAGCATTTT. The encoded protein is CASTDRGPQPQHF.

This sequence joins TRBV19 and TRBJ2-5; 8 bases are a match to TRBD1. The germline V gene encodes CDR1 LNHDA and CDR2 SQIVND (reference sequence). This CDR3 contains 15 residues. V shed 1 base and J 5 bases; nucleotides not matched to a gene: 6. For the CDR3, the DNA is TGTGCCAGTAGTATAGTCGACAGGGGAGGCGAGACCCAGTACTTC. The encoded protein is CASSIVDRGGETQYF.

The CDR3 DNA sequence: TGTGCCAGCAGTGAACGGGGGGACATCACTGAAGCTTTCTTT. It yields the protein CASSERGDITEAFF. The V call is TRBV25-1, the J call TRBJ1-1, with D possibly being TRBD1 (6 bases). This CDR3 is 14 amino acids long. Germline V lookup: CDR1 MGHDK, CDR2 SYGVNS. V lost 2 bases and J 4 bases, leaving 11 bases between the germline ends. The complete variable domain, with remaining parts taken from reference TRBV25-1 and TRBJ1-1, reads EADIYQTPRYLVIGTGKKITLECSQTMGHDKMYWYQQDPGMELHLIHYSYGVNSTEKGDLSSESTVSRIRTEHFPLTLESARPSHTSQYLCASSERGDITEAFFGQGTRLTVV.

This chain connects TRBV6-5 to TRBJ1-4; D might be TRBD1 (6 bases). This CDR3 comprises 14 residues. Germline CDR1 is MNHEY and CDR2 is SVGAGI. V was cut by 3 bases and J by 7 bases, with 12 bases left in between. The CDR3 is CASSYIQGSEKLFF. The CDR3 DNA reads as TGTGCCAGCAGTTATATTCAGGGGTCTGAAAAACTGTTTTTT.

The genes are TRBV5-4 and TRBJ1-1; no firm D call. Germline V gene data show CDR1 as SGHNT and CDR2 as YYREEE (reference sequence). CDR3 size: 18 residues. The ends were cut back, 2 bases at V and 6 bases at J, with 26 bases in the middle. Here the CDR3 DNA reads TGTGCCAGCAGCTTTTCTCTTACTGACGCCGGACTTAGTGCTGAAGCTTTCTTT. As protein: CASSFSLTDAGLSAEAFF.

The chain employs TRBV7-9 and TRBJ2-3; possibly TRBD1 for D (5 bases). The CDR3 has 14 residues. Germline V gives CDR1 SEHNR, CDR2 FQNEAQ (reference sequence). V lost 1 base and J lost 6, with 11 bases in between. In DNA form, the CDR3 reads TGTGCCAGCAGCTTAGACCTAAAGGGGGATACGCAGTATTTT. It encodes CASSLDLKGDTQYF.

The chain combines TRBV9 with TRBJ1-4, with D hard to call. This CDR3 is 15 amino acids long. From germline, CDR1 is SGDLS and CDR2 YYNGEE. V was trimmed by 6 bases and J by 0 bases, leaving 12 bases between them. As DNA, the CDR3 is TGTGCCAGCAATAAGAGGGATGCAACTAATGAAAAACTGTTTTTT. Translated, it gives CASNKRDATNEKLFF.

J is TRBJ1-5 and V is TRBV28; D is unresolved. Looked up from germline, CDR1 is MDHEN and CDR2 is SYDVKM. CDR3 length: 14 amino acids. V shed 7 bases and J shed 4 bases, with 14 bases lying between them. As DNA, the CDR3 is TGTGCCAGCAATGTAAAGAGGTGGAATCAGCCCCAGCATTTT. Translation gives CASNVKRWNQPQHF.

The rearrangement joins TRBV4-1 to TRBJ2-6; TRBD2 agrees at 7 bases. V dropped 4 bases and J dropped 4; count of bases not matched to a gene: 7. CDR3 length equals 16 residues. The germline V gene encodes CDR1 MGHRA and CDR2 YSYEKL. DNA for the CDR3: TGCGCCAGCAGCCCCCTGGGAGCGGGAGGGGCCAACGTCCTGACTTTC. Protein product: CASSPLGAGGANVLTF.

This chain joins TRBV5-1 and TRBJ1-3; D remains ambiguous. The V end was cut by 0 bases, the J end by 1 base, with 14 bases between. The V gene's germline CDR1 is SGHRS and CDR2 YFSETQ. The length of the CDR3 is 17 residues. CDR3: CASSLGLDTYSGNTIYF. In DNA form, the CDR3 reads TGCGCCAGCAGCTTGGGATTAGACACCTATTCTGGAAACACCATATATTTT.

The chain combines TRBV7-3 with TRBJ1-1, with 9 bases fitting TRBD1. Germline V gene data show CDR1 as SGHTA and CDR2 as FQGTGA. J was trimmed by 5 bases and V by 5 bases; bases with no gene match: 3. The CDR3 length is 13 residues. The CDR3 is CASSTGTGTEAFF. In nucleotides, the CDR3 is TGTGCCAGCAGCACCGGGACAGGGACTGAAGCTTTCTTT. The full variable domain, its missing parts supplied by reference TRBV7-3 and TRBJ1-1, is GAGVSQTPSNKVTEKGKYVELRCDPISGHTALYWYRQSLGQGPEFLIYFQGTGAADDSGLPNDRFFAVRPEGSVSTLKIQRTERGDSAVYLCASSTGTGTEAFFGQGTRLTVV.

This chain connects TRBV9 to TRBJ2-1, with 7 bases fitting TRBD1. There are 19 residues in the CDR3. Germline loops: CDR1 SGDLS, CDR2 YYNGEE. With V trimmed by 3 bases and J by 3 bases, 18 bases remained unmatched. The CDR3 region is CASSAYKKPRDSFYNEQFF. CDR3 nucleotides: TGTGCCAGCAGCGCTTATAAAAAACCCAGGGACAGTTTCTACAATGAGCAGTTCTTC.